The rows below give T cell receptor beta chains drawn from one sample of a study of blood T cell repertoires in COVID-19. The protocol was immunoSEQ multiplex PCR, while the TCRdb copy is restricted to in-frame clones and leaves out a portion. The table includes 200,000 to 300,000 clones, around 84% detected once. Sequenced input: peripheral blood. The receptors shown here come from a man aged 40-49 years who had recovered from COVID-19. The CDR3 runs from the conserved cysteine through the conserved F or W.

CDR3aa: CASSLALGEGTYEQYF
j_gene: TRBJ2-7
v_gene: TRBV7-9

CDR3aa: CASSLSYTLEVILYGYTF
j_gene: TRBJ1-2
v_gene: TRBV27

CDR3aa: CASSPRTGQGRALFF
j_gene: TRBJ2-2
v_gene: TRBV7-8

CDR3aa: CASSQRGISYNEQFF
j_gene: TRBJ2-1
v_gene: TRBV5-1

CDR3aa: CASRDGTAGGQPQHF
j_gene: TRBJ1-5
v_gene: TRBV3-1/TRBV3-2

CDR3aa: CASSIRDSAETQYF
j_gene: TRBJ2-5
v_gene: TRBV5-4

CDR3aa: CSASVVNEQFF
j_gene: TRBJ2-1
v_gene: TRBV20-1

CDR3aa: CASSAQGSYGYTF
j_gene: TRBJ1-2
v_gene: TRBV6-6

CDR3aa: CASSRGLAGAGQYF
j_gene: TRBJ2-7
v_gene: TRBV7-2

CDR3aa: CASSQLSSGANVLTF
j_gene: TRBJ2-6
v_gene: TRBV3-1/TRBV3-2

CDR3aa: CASSIDDRGDTEAFF
j_gene: TRBJ1-1
v_gene: TRBV19

CDR3aa: CASSPWDRPGYGYTF
j_gene: TRBJ1-2
v_gene: TRBV3-1/TRBV3-2

CDR3aa: CASSQGDNNEQFF
j_gene: TRBJ2-1
v_gene: TRBV5-1

CDR3aa: CASSYVGEVTEAFF
j_gene: TRBJ1-1
v_gene: TRBV6-6

CDR3aa: CASSNFPGQGSSGANVLTF
j_gene: TRBJ2-6
v_gene: TRBV18

CDR3aa: CASSVRLAGLSYNEQFF
j_gene: TRBJ2-1
v_gene: TRBV9

CDR3aa: CASSVGVQGANYGYTF
j_gene: TRBJ1-2
v_gene: TRBV9

CDR3aa: CASSPPSGVQETQYF
j_gene: TRBJ2-5
v_gene: TRBV18

CDR3aa: CASSLVDYIGELFF
j_gene: TRBJ2-2
v_gene: TRBV7-8

CDR3aa: CASSGTLEKLFF
j_gene: TRBJ1-4
v_gene: TRBV6-2/TRBV6-3

CDR3aa: CASSPPGQGGGYTF
j_gene: TRBJ1-2
v_gene: TRBV18

CDR3aa: CAWLGPGEQYF
j_gene: TRBJ2-7
v_gene: TRBV30

CDR3aa: CASSPQGAFGQPQHF
j_gene: TRBJ1-5
v_gene: TRBV9

CDR3aa: CASSARTGDVYEQFF
j_gene: TRBJ2-1
v_gene: TRBV7-7

CDR3aa: CASSYPPGEHEQYF
j_gene: TRBJ2-7
v_gene: TRBV6-2/TRBV6-3

CDR3aa: CAWSQTTGTSGGYLAKNIQYF
j_gene: TRBJ2-4
v_gene: TRBV30

CDR3aa: CASSYLSSPLHF
j_gene: TRBJ1-6
v_gene: TRBV6-5

CDR3aa: CASSRTGFQTDTQYF
j_gene: TRBJ2-3
v_gene: TRBV19

CDR3aa: CASTPSAGEGSYEQYF
j_gene: TRBJ2-7
v_gene: TRBV27

CDR3aa: CASIMTRSFF
j_gene: TRBJ1-1
v_gene: TRBV6-5

CDR3aa: CASSQETGFFSEQFF
j_gene: TRBJ2-1
v_gene: TRBV4-1

CDR3aa: CASSPSPGDEQYF
j_gene: TRBJ2-7
v_gene: TRBV7-2

CDR3aa: CASSPRGQGLLEGYTF
j_gene: TRBJ1-2
v_gene: TRBV4-3

CDR3aa: CASSKGPSDNEQFF
j_gene: TRBJ2-1
v_gene: TRBV21-1

CDR3aa: CASSPSHTQGRDYGYTF
j_gene: TRBJ1-2
v_gene: TRBV18

CDR3aa: CATSDSQGNNSPLHF
j_gene: TRBJ1-6
v_gene: TRBV24-1

CDR3aa: CASSDSFRTGELFF
j_gene: TRBJ2-2
v_gene: TRBV2

CDR3aa: CASSIGLAGYVSGANVLTF
j_gene: TRBJ2-6
v_gene: TRBV19

CDR3aa: CASSYSRANTEAFF
j_gene: TRBJ1-1
v_gene: TRBV6-5

CDR3aa: CASARLAGAYEQYF
j_gene: TRBJ2-7
v_gene: TRBV10-2

CDR3aa: CASSLDRGQGGYTF
j_gene: TRBJ1-2
v_gene: TRBV19

CDR3aa: CATSRGGRGYEQYF
j_gene: TRBJ2-7
v_gene: TRBV15

CDR3aa: CASSLDRPSTEAFF
j_gene: TRBJ1-1
v_gene: TRBV5-1

CDR3aa: CASSFLAGTEAFF
j_gene: TRBJ1-1
v_gene: TRBV7-2

CDR3aa: CSVVRGTPYQGTQYF
j_gene: TRBJ2-5
v_gene: TRBV29-1

CDR3aa: CASSPGGRANVLTF
j_gene: TRBJ2-6
v_gene: TRBV27

CDR3aa: CASRQSQDPTDTQYF
j_gene: TRBJ2-3
v_gene: TRBV3-1/TRBV3-2

CDR3aa: CASSGGVAGAVNEQFF
j_gene: TRBJ2-1
v_gene: TRBV5-6

CDR3aa: CASSETGGSDEQYF
j_gene: TRBJ2-7
v_gene: TRBV10-1

CDR3aa: CASSVSVNPNYGYTF
j_gene: TRBJ1-2
v_gene: TRBV9

CDR3aa: CASSATVNTEAFF
j_gene: TRBJ1-1
v_gene: TRBV18

CDR3aa: CASSLGQDTEAFF
j_gene: TRBJ1-1
v_gene: TRBV5-4

CDR3aa: CASTEGLADLDQFF
j_gene: TRBJ2-1
v_gene: TRBV5-1

CDR3aa: CASSLVSRGTDTQYF
j_gene: TRBJ2-3
v_gene: TRBV5-1